These 25 T cell receptor beta chains share one sample of origin, sequenced in a study of T cells in Graves' hyperthyroidism and ophthalmopathy. RNA transcripts were the template for amplifying TCR beta CDR3 regions. The primer set for the first-round RT-PCR of the TCR CDR3 was HTBI. TCRdb reprocessed the multiplex PCR reads via MiXCR and lists one record per CDR3 protein. The sample contains some 500,000 distinct CDR3 sequences, around a quarter of which appear only once. Sequenced sample: blood. The receptors stem from a woman in her thirties with Graves' ophthalmopathy.

The chain is built from TRBV18 and TRBJ2-2, with D possibly matching TRBD2 (6 bases). V gave up 3 bases and J gave up 1 base, with 9 bases separating them. The CDR3 runs to 15 residues. Germline V gene sequence: CDR1 KGHSH, CDR2 LQKENI. The DNA for the CDR3 is TGTGCCAGCTCACCCGGACTATTGAACACCGGGGAGCTGTTTTTT. It yields the protein CASSPGLLNTGELFF.

This clonotype was detected ten times or more. V and J are TRBV7-8 and TRBJ2-7, with TRBD2 as a possible D gene (5 bases). This CDR3 is built from 16 residues. V dropped 4 bases and J dropped 0 bases, with 16 bases sitting between them. Germline V gene sequence: CDR1 SGHVS, CDR2 FQNEAQ. CDR3 DNA: TGTGCCAGCAGCTGGAGCCGGACGGGGAGCTCCTACGAGCAGTACTTC. Residues: CASSWSRTGSSYEQYF.

This clonotype was detected many times. V is TRBV12-3 or TRBV12-4 and J is TRBJ2-7, with D maybe TRBD1 (6 bases). The ends were cut back, 1 base at V and 7 bases at J, with 14 bases in the middle. There are 14 residues in the CDR3. The CDR3 nucleotides are TGTGCCAGCAGTTTAGGGGGGCAGAAGGGGGAGCAGTACTTC. It is translated as CASSLGGQKGEQYF.

This clonotype was seen many times. The J gene is TRBJ2-7, the V gene TRBV29-1; 9 bases are shared with TRBD1. CDR3 length: 15 residues. Trimming removed 0 bases from V and 1 base from J; junction bases left unmatched: 4. Germline CDR1 SQVTM, CDR2 ANQGSEA. The CDR3 nucleotides read TGCAGCGTTGAAGATCAAGGACAGGGGTCCTACGAGCAGTACTTC. Translating it yields CSVEDQGQGSYEQYF.

This clonotype came up a few times. The V call is TRBV5-1, the J call TRBJ2-3, with TRBD2 identical over 8 bases. Trimming at V came to 3 bases and at J to 2 bases, leaving 5 bases not matched to a gene. CDR3 length: 15 residues. The germline V gene has CDR1 SGHRS and CDR2 YFSETQ. CDR3 DNA: TGCGCCAGCAGCTCCGGCGGGGGGATCACAGATACGCAGTATTTT. It encodes CASSSGGGITDTQYF.

Comment on this clonotype: Given a much more abundant clone one base away, this may be a read error. The gene calls are TRBV20-1 and TRBJ1-5; TRBD1 matches 8 bases. V lost 6 bases, J lost 6 bases, and 13 bases stayed unmatched. This CDR3 region has 15 residues. CDR1 is DFQATT, CDR2 SNEGSKA, per germline (reference sequence). CDR3 residues: CSANPGTGQGQPQHF. In nucleotides, the CDR3 is TGCAGTGCCAACCCCGGGACAGGACAGGGTCAGCCCCAGCATTTT.

This clonotype was detected only a few times. CDR3 region: CASSDGPWGEAFF. The CDR3 DNA is TGTGCCAGCAGTGACGGGCCATGGGGTGAAGCTTTCTTT. V is TRBV6-1 and J is TRBJ1-1; D is unclear. V lost 3 bases and J 7 bases, leaving 12 bases between the germline ends. Germline values: CDR1 MNHNS, CDR2 SASEGT. The CDR3 covers 13 residues.

This clonotype was counted ten times or more. J is TRBJ2-7 and V is TRBV18, with D possibly being TRBD1 (5 bases). The germline V gene has CDR1 KGHSH and CDR2 LQKENI. The CDR3 runs to 14 residues. V was trimmed by 6 bases and J by 2 bases, leaving 14 bases between them. The CDR3 bases are TGTGCCAGCTCGGACGACAGATTCCCCTACGAGCAGTACTTC. The encoded protein is CASSDDRFPYEQYF.

The CDR3 region is CASSLGWGANQKTYEQYF. DNA of the CDR3: TGTGCCAGCAGCTTAGGGTGGGGCGCAAATCAAAAGACCTACGAGCAGTACTTC. V usage is TRBV11-1 and J usage is TRBJ2-7, with D possibly being TRBD1 (5 bases). The CDR3 covers 18 residues. Per germline, CDR1 SGHAT and CDR2 FQDESV (reference sequence). The V and J ends lost 1 base and 2 bases respectively, with 21 bases between them.

This clonotype was counted ten times or more. Being one base from a much bigger clone, this may be a read error. The rearrangement uses TRBV27 and TRBJ2-7, with D uncertain. This CDR3 contains 14 residues. The V end was cut by 4 bases, the J end by 3 bases, with 13 bases between. Germline V gene lookup returns CDR1 MNHEY and CDR2 SMNVEV (reference sequence). The CDR3 here is CASSSPYLLYEQYF. For the CDR3, the DNA is TGTGCCAGCAGTTCACCATATTTGCTCTACGAGCAGTACTTC.

The chain recombines TRBV3-1 with TRBJ1-2; TRBD1 aligns across 7 bases. Germline CDR1 LGHDT, CDR2 YNNKEL (reference sequence). This CDR3 has 17 amino acids. With 0 bases clipped from V and 8 bases from J, the junction kept 15 bases outside the gene matches. The CDR3 nucleotides read TGTGCCAGCAGCCAAGATGGACAGGCGGCCGCCCCTATGGGCTACACCTTC. The encoded protein is CASSQDGQAAAPMGYTF. Drawing the rest from reference TRBV3-1 and TRBJ1-2, the complete variable domain is DTAVSQTPKYLVTQMGNDKSIKCEQNLGHDTMYWYKQDSKKFLKIMFSYNNKELIINETVPNRFSPKSPDKAHLNLHINSLELGDSAVYFCASSQDGQAAAPMGYTFGSGTRLTVV.

Many counts were recorded for this clonotype. The chain is built from TRBV4-3 and TRBJ2-7, with D perhaps TRBD1 (5 bases). V lost 1 base and J 3 bases, leaving 13 bases between the germline ends. Germline CDR1 LGHNA, CDR2 YSLEER. This CDR3 contains 15 residues. CDR3 sequence: CASSQGPLDIYEQYF. For the CDR3, the DNA is TGCGCCAGCAGCCAAGGACCCCTGGACATCTACGAGCAGTACTTC.

This clonotype has ten or more counts. V and J are TRBV6-2 or TRBV6-3 and TRBJ1-2; D gene ambiguous. V lost 3 bases to trimming and J lost 7 bases, with 9 bases between them. In germline, CDR1 is MNHEY, CDR2 SVGEGT. The CDR3 is 12 residues long. The CDR3 reads CASSYEGIGYTF. The CDR3 DNA reads as TGTGCCAGCAGTTATGAGGGAATTGGCTACACCTTC.

A remark on this clonotype: A much larger clone sits a single nucleotide away, making a read error possible. The J gene is TRBJ1-1, the V gene TRBV11-2; D gene uncertain. The germline gives CDR1 SGHAT, CDR2 FQNNGV. CDR3 size: 17 residues. V was clipped by 1 base and J by 4 bases, with 19 bases between them. The CDR3 reads CASSLVSVPGLSTEAFF. The CDR3 DNA reads TGTGCCAGCAGCTTAGTCTCTGTTCCAGGATTAAGCACTGAAGCTTTCTTT.

This clonotype was seen at least ten times. The CDR3 bases are TGTGCCAGCAGTTACGGGTTGGGACTGAACACCGGGGAGCTGTTTTTT. It specifies CASSYGLGLNTGELFF. The chain is built from TRBV6-2 or TRBV6-3 and TRBJ2-2; tentative D call: TRBD2 (6 bases). The CDR3 totals 16 residues. The V end was cut by 2 bases, the J end by 1 base, with 11 bases between. Germline CDR1 reads MNHEY; CDR2 reads SVGEGT.

This clonotype occurred many times. This sequence joins TRBV5-1 and TRBJ1-2, with D hard to call. There are 16 residues in the CDR3. V gave up 0 bases and J gave up 2 bases, with 14 bases separating them. Germline assignment: CDR1 SGHRS and CDR2 YFSETQ. The CDR3 here is CASSLAAGVHNYGYTF. The CDR3 bases are TGCGCCAGCAGCTTGGCAGCGGGAGTCCACAACTATGGCTACACCTTC.

In this sample, this clonotype turned up many times. At one end, the junction sequence differs from germline, possibly due to a read error. The chain recombines TRBV28 with TRBJ1-5; D is perhaps TRBD1 (5 bases). CDR1 and CDR2 (germline): MDHEN, SYDVKM. The CDR3 is 16 amino acids. The CDR3 DNA follows: TGTGCCAGCAGCTCTACGCGCAGGGCTAGCAGTCAGCCCCAGCATTTT. As protein: CASSSTRRASSQPQHF.

This clonotype was counted between two and nine times. The gene calls are TRBV20-1 and TRBJ1-3; D gene ambiguous. The CDR3 runs to 14 residues. CDR1 and CDR2 (germline): DFQATT, SNEGSKA (reference sequence). V was pared by 5 bases and J by 0 bases, with 11 bases between. CDR3 bases: TGCAGTGCTCCTGACCGTAGCTCTGGAAACACCATATATTTT. Translation: CSAPDRSSGNTIYF.

This clonotype was detected many times. This sequence joins TRBV7-2 and TRBJ1-2; a possible D gene is TRBD1 (5 bases). The CDR3 runs 15 residues. Germline V CDR1 and CDR2: SGHTA, FQGNSA. V was cut by 3 bases and J by 0 bases, with 11 bases left in between. CDR3 region: CASSFATVSNYGYTF. CDR3 in DNA: TGTGCCAGCAGCTTCGCGACAGTATCTAACTATGGCTACACCTTC.

The rearrangement joins TRBV6-1 to TRBJ1-1; D is perhaps TRBD1 (6 bases). V was trimmed by 6 bases and J by 6 bases, leaving 26 bases between them. Germline CDR1 and CDR2: MNHNS and SASEGT. CDR3 length equals 17 residues. The DNA for the CDR3 is TGTGCCAGCAGAAAACCTTCGAAGAGGGGGGGACACGCTGAAGCTTTCTTT. Translating gives CASRKPSKRGGHAEAFF.

This clonotype was counted between two and nine times. The V gene is TRBV12-3 or TRBV12-4, the J gene TRBJ2-7; 7 bases match TRBD1. V lost 7 bases and J lost 3; bases outside the gene matches: 6. The CDR3 is 13 residues long. For the CDR3, the DNA is TGTGCCAGCACATGGGCAGGGGGCTACGAGCAGTACTTC. Encoded protein: CASTWAGGYEQYF.

This clonotype came up many times. The chain combines TRBV6-5 with TRBJ1-2, with D maybe TRBD1 (6 bases). This CDR3 region has 14 residues. Germline V lookup: CDR1 MNHEY, CDR2 SVGAGI. V was cut by 0 bases and J by 2 bases, with 7 bases left in between. Written as DNA, the CDR3 is TGTGCCAGCAGTTACTCCGACAGGAACTATGGCTACACCTTC. Translation: CASSYSDRNYGYTF.

This chain links TRBV4-1 with TRBJ2-7; D gene unclear. Per germline, CDR1 MGHRA and CDR2 YSYEKL. The V and J ends lost 3 bases and 2 bases respectively, with 11 bases between them. The CDR3 length is 14 residues. Here the CDR3 DNA reads TGCGCCAGCAGCCAGGGGTTCCTGACCTACGAGCAGTACTTC. This gives the protein CASSQGFLTYEQYF.

This chain joins TRBV20-1 and TRBJ1-5; 8 nucleotides align to TRBD1. In germline, CDR1 is DFQATT, CDR2 SNEGSKA (reference sequence). The CDR3 consists of 13 residues. With 3 bases clipped from V and 6 bases from J, the junction kept 4 bases outside the gene matches. The CDR3 region has the DNA TGCAGTGCTAGTCTCGGACAGGGTCAGCCCCAGCATTTT. It is translated as CSASLGQGQPQHF.

This clonotype has at least ten counts. The CDR3: CASRRPGEETQYF. CDR3 in DNA: TGTGCCAGCAGGCGACCGGGGGAGGAGACCCAGTACTTC. The rearrangement joins TRBV6-2 or TRBV6-3 to TRBJ2-5; D is possibly TRBD2 (6 bases). The V and J ends lost 6 bases and 5 bases respectively, with 13 bases between them. There are 13 residues in the CDR3. Germline values: CDR1 MNHEY, CDR2 SVGEGT.